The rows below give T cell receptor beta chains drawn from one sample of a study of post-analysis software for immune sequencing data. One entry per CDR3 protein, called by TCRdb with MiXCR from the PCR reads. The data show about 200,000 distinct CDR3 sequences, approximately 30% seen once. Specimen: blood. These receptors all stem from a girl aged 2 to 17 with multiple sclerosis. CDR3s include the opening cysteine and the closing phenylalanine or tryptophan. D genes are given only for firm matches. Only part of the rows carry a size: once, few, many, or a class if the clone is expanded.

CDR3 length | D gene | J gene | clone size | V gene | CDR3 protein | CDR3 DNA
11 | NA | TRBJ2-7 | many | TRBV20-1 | CSARPIYEQYF | TGCAGTGCTAGACCCATTTACGAGCAGTACTTC
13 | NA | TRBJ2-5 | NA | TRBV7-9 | CASSPSRRETQYF | TGTGCCAGCAGCCCCAGCCGTCGGGAGACCCAGTACTTC
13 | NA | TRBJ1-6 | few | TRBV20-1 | CSIFSELNSPLHF | TGCAGTATCTTCTCGGAACTAAATTCACCCCTCCACTTT
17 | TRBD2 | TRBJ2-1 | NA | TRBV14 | CASSHASRLAGKDEQFF | TGTGCCAGCAGCCACGCCTCAAGACTAGCGGGTAAGGATGAGCAGTTCTTC
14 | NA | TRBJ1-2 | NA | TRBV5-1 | CASSLATGHAGYTF | TGCGCCAGCAGCTTGGCCACAGGGCACGCTGGCTACACCTTC
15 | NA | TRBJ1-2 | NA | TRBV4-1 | CASSQAHGQREGYTF | TGCGCCAGCAGCCAAGCCCACGGACAGAGGGAAGGCTACACCTTC
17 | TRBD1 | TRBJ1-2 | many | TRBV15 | CATSRDWALGTGVGYTF | TGTGCCACCAGCAGAGATTGGGCCCTCGGGACAGGGGTTGGCTACACCTTC
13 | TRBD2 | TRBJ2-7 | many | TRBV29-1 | CSVGEGLSYEQYF | TGCAGCGTGGGTGAGGGACTAAGCTACGAGCAGTACTTC
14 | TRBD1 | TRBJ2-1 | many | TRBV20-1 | CSAMDRRIYNEQFF | TGCAGTGCCATGGACAGGCGAATCTACAATGAGCAGTTCTTC
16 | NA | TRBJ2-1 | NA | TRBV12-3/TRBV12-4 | CTSKHLGTSSGNEQFF | TGTACCAGCAAACACCTCGGGACATCATCTGGGAATGAGCAGTTCTTC
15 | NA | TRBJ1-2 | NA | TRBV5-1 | CASSLGSADPYGYTF | TGCGCCAGCAGCTTGGGGTCGGCGGACCCCTATGGCTACACCTTC